Below are 30 T cell receptor beta chains sequenced from a single sample in a study of cytomegalovirus exposure and HLA in healthy donors. Primers included in the PCR were 60 Vbeta and 13 Jbeta primers. Generated by immunoSEQ multiplex PCR, the TCRdb table keeps only in-frame clones and is missing some. The sample yields approximately 100,000 clones, around four fifths seen once. Material: PBMCs. These receptor sequences come from a man aged 40-55 years in good health and CMV-seronegative.

This clone was found a few times. The CDR3 nucleotides are TGTGCCAGCAGTGACGAGGTAGGAGCTTCACCCCTCCACTTT. Translated: CASSDEVGASPLHF. The rearrangement uses TRBV9 and TRBJ1-6; D is uncertain. The CDR3 is made up of 14 amino acids. Germline V gene sequence: CDR1 SGDLS, CDR2 YYNGEE. V was shortened by 5 bases and J by 9 bases, with 15 bases between the two germline ends.

This clone came up a few times. The chain employs TRBV5-1 and TRBJ1-1, with TRBD1 matching 8 bases. V shed 4 bases and J 5 bases; nucleotides not matched to a gene: 10. This CDR3 region has 15 residues. Germline CDR1 SGHRS, CDR2 YFSETQ. This chain's CDR3 is CASSPGQVGVTEAFF. The CDR3 DNA is TGCGCCAGCAGCCCGGGACAGGTGGGAGTGACTGAAGCTTTCTTT. The full variable domain, completed using reference TRBV5-1 and TRBJ1-1, is KAGVTQTPRYLIKTRGQQVTLSCSPISGHRSVSWYQQTPGQGLQFLFEYFSETQRNKGNFPGRFSGRQFSNSRSEMNVSTLELGDSALYLCASSPGQVGVTEAFFGQGTRLTVV.

The chain joins TRBV5-1 to TRBJ2-7; D is unclear. V was cut by 3 bases and J by 0 bases, with 10 bases left in between. Germline loops: CDR1 SGHRS, CDR2 YFSETQ. The CDR3 covers 14 residues. CDR3: CASSSSRSSYEQYV. Written as DNA, the CDR3 is TGCGCCAGCAGCTCTTCAAGGAGCTCCTACGAGCAGTACGTC.

This clone has just a few counts. The chain joins TRBV11-2 to TRBJ1-1, with 7 bases identical to TRBD1. The CDR3 runs 13 residues. J lost 4 bases, V lost 4 bases, and 3 bases had no gene match. Germline-derived CDR1 and CDR2 are SGHAT and FQNNGV. CDR3 region: CASSSQGGTEAFF. The CDR3 DNA is TGTGCCAGCAGCTCGCAGGGGGGCACTGAAGCTTTCTTT.

The chain combines TRBV6-4 with TRBJ2-1; D might be TRBD2 (7 bases). This CDR3 is 16 amino acids long. CDR1 and CDR2 (germline): MRHNA, SNTAGT. Trimming took 5 bases from V and 4 from J, leaving 18 bases between them. The CDR3 spells CASSRVGGQGYNEQFF. DNA for the CDR3: TGTGCCAGCAGTAGGGTCGGGGGGCAGGGATACAATGAGCAGTTCTTC.

This clone has only a few counts. The rearrangement uses TRBV15 and TRBJ2-1, with 10 bases fitting TRBD2. CDR3 length: 21 residues. V dropped 2 bases and J dropped 0; count of bases not matched to a gene: 16. Germline lookup yields CDR1 LNHNV and CDR2 YYDKDF (reference sequence). The CDR3 spells CATSRPPSGGLPVSSYNEQFF. DNA for the CDR3: TGTGCCACCAGCAGACCGCCTAGCGGGGGCCTACCAGTGAGCTCCTACAATGAGCAGTTCTTC.

This rearrangement joins TRBV19 to TRBJ2-3; D may be TRBD2 (5 bases). This CDR3 region has 15 residues. V lost 3 bases and J lost 0, with 10 bases in between. Germline CDR1 LNHDA, CDR2 SQIVND (reference sequence). For the CDR3, the DNA is TGTGCCAGTAGTATCGTTAGCGTGAGCACAGATACGCAGTATTTT. Encoded protein: CASSIVSVSTDTQYF.

The V gene is TRBV14, the J gene TRBJ1-1; weak D call: TRBD1 (6 bases). Germline assignment: CDR1 SGHDN and CDR2 FVKESK. Deletions cut 1 base from V and 0 bases from J, with 15 bases between. CDR3 size: 17 residues. The CDR3 coding sequence is TGTGCCAGCAGCCAAGCTACAGGGAGGGCCATGAACACTGAAGCTTTCTTT. Its translation is CASSQATGRAMNTEAFF.

The chain carries TRBV25-1 and TRBJ2-1; a weak D match, TRBD1 (6 bases). Between the trimmed V and J ends, which lost 7 bases and 6 bases, there was a span of 10 bases. CDR1 is MGHDK, CDR2 SYGVNS, per germline. The CDR3 is made up of 12 amino acids. The DNA of the CDR3 is TGTGCCAGCACTTGGACAGCCAATGAGCAGTTCTTC. Amino acids: CASTWTANEQFF.

The chain links TRBV11-2 to TRBJ1-1; TRBD1 matches at 7 bases. CDR3 length: 16 residues. Germline CDR1 and CDR2: SGHAT and FQNNGV. Trimming cost V 0 bases and J 4 bases; bases outside gene matches: 8. CDR3 loop: CASSLDKGALPTEAFF. The CDR3 DNA is TGTGCCAGCAGCTTAGATAAGGGGGCGCTGCCCACTGAAGCTTTCTTT. Complete variable domain (other parts from reference TRBV11-2 and TRBJ1-1): EAGVAQSPRYKIIEKRQSVAFWCNPISGHATLYWYQQILGQGPKLLIQFQNNGVVDDSQLPKDRFSAERLKGVDSTLKIQPAKLEDSAVYLCASSLDKGALPTEAFFGQGTRLTVV.

This chain uses TRBV7-9 with TRBJ2-5; 7 bases are shared with TRBD1. This CDR3 has 13 amino acids. Looked up from germline, CDR1 is SEHNR and CDR2 is FQNEAQ (reference sequence). The V gene end was trimmed by 5 bases and the J gene end by 4 bases; junction bases not matched to a gene: 4. The CDR3 sequence: CASSTTGRETQYF. CDR3 DNA sequence: TGTGCCAGCAGCACGACAGGGCGAGAGACCCAGTACTTC.

The rearrangement joins TRBV7-2 to TRBJ2-5, with 8 nucleotides matching TRBD1. The end of the DNA is better explained by TRBJ2-7, so the J call may be wrong. Per germline, CDR1 SGHTA and CDR2 FQGNSA. The CDR3 totals 15 residues. The CDR3 nucleotides read TGTGCCAGCAGTCTAACAGGGGGTGACAACTACGAGCAGTACTTC. It codes for CASSLTGGDNYEQYF.

This chain connects TRBV7-3 to TRBJ1-1; no clear D. V was trimmed by 4 bases and J by 4 bases, leaving 10 bases between them. Germline V gives CDR1 SGHTA, CDR2 FQGTGA. The CDR3 length is 13 residues. This CDR3 reads CASSSGLGTEAFF. The DNA for the CDR3 is TGTGCCAGCAGCTCCGGTCTTGGCACTGAAGCTTTCTTT. Full variable domain (missing parts from reference TRBV7-3 and TRBJ1-1): GAGVSQTPSNKVTEKGKYVELRCDPISGHTALYWYRQSLGQGPEFLIYFQGTGAADDSGLPNDRFFAVRPEGSVSTLKIQRTERGDSAVYLCASSSGLGTEAFFGQGTRLTVV.

The genes are TRBV7-6 and TRBJ2-3; possibly TRBD2 for D (6 bases). The length of the CDR3 is 15 residues. Germline CDR1 and CDR2: SGHVS and FNYEAQ. V was clipped by 2 bases and J by 3 bases, with 12 bases between them. Written as DNA, the CDR3 is TGTGCCAGCAGCTTAATGGCGGGGACGACAGATACGCAGTATTTT. Protein product: CASSLMAGTTDTQYF. Supplemented by reference TRBV7-6 and TRBJ2-3, the full variable domain reads GAGVSQSPRYKVTKRGQDVALRCDPISGHVSLYWYRQALGQGPEFLTYFNYEAQQDKSGLPNDRFSAERPEGSISTLTIQRTEQRDSAMYRCASSLMAGTTDTQYFGPGTRLTVL.

This chain links TRBV7-2 with TRBJ2-5; D might be TRBD2 (5 bases). The CDR3 is 15 amino acids. The germline V and J ends were trimmed by 1 base and 7 bases, with 16 bases remaining between them. CDR1 and CDR2 from the germline V gene are SGHTA and FQGNSA. The CDR3 sequence: CASSLGRSTGGTQYF. The CDR3 region has the DNA TGTGCCAGCAGCTTAGGGCGGTCTACCGGAGGGACCCAGTACTTC.

The chain employs TRBV2 and TRBJ2-5; 9 bases line up with TRBD2. The CDR3 loop spans 15 amino acids. Per the germline V gene, CDR1 is SNHLY and CDR2 is FYNNEI. Trimming removed 6 bases from V and 1 base from J; junction bases left unmatched: 6. CDR3 DNA: TGTGCCAGCAGCCGGGAAGCGGGGGGCCAAGAGACCCAGTACTTC. Amino acids: CASSREAGGQETQYF. Together with reference TRBV2 and TRBJ2-5, the CDR3 gives the full variable domain: EPEVTQTPSHQVTQMGQEVILRCVPISNHLYFYWYRQILGQKVEFLVSFYNNEISEKSEIFDDQFSVERPDGSNFTLKIRSTKLEDSAMYFCASSREAGGQETQYFGPGTRLLVL.

The V call is TRBV28, the J call TRBJ2-7; D gene uncertain. This CDR3 is built from 12 residues. V was pared by 2 bases and J by 6 bases, with 8 bases between. CDR1 is MDHEN, CDR2 SYDVKM, per germline. The CDR3 DNA reads as TGTGCCAGCAGTTTAATGGCTAGCGAGCAGTACGTC. Translated: CASSLMASEQYV.

The CDR3, as DNA: TGTGCCAGTAGTCACCTAGGGACTGCATATAGCAATCAGCCCCAGCATTTT. It codes for CASSHLGTAYSNQPQHF. The chain has TRBV19 and TRBJ1-5; D possibly corresponds to TRBD1 (5 bases). CDR1 and CDR2 from the germline V gene are LNHDA and SQIVND (reference sequence). The CDR3 length is 17 residues. The V end lost 5 bases, the J end lost 0 bases, and 17 bases lay between the germline ends.

The rearrangement uses TRBV9 and TRBJ2-5, with 7 nucleotides matching TRBD2. Germline values: CDR1 SGDLS, CDR2 YYNGEE. CDR3 length: 16 amino acids. V was clipped by 3 bases and J by 5 bases; unmatched bases: 13. The CDR3 DNA reads as TGTGCCAGCAGCGCCGCTGGGAGGGGTCGTTGGGAGACCCAGTACTTC. Protein: CASSAAGRGRWETQYF.

CDR3 bases: TGTGCCAGTAGTGAGGTCGGTCGGCCAACTAATGAAAAACTGTTTTTT. Protein: CASSEVGRPTNEKLFF. The rearrangement uses TRBV19 and TRBJ1-4, with D uncertain. The germline V gene encodes CDR1 LNHDA and CDR2 SQIVND (reference sequence). V shed 5 bases and J shed 0 bases, with 13 bases lying between them. The CDR3 sequence is 16 residues long.

The chain combines TRBV11-2 with TRBJ2-7, with TRBD2 as a possible D gene (6 bases). The CDR3 has 14 amino acids. CDR1 is SGHAT and CDR2 is FQNNGV in the germline V gene. V lost 2 bases and J lost 5, with 13 bases in between. The DNA for the CDR3 is TGTGCCAGCAGCTTATCGGGGGTGCTGAACGAGCAGTACTTC. This translates into CASSLSGVLNEQYF. The full variable domain, rest sourced from reference TRBV11-2 and TRBJ2-7, is EAGVAQSPRYKIIEKRQSVAFWCNPISGHATLYWYQQILGQGPKLLIQFQNNGVVDDSQLPKDRFSAERLKGVDSTLKIQPAKLEDSAVYLCASSLSGVLNEQYFGPGTRLTVT.

The V and J genes are TRBV10-3 and TRBJ2-7; maybe TRBD2 (7 bases). The CDR3 runs 15 residues. From germline, CDR1 is ENHRY and CDR2 SYGVKD. V lost 7 bases, J lost 2 bases, and 18 bases lay in between. The DNA for the CDR3 is TGTGCCATCAACCAAGGGGGGGCCGCTGCCTACGAGCAGTACTTC. Translation gives CAINQGGAAAYEQYF.

V gene TRBV7-8 combines with J gene TRBJ1-2, with 7 bases that match TRBD1. Germline V CDR1 and CDR2: SGHVS, FQNEAQ. This CDR3 comprises 16 residues. The J segment lost 4 bases and the V segment lost 4 bases, leaving 12 bases of the junction unmatched. The CDR3 nucleotides are TGTGCCAGCAGCTCGACGACATACAGGGGCGGCTATGGCTACACCTTC. It specifies CASSSTTYRGGYGYTF. Full variable domain (outside the CDR3, taken from reference TRBV7-8 and TRBJ1-2): GAGVSQSPRYKVAKRGQDVALRCDPISGHVSLFWYQQALGQGPEFLTYFQNEAQLDKSGLPSDRFFAERPEGSVSTLKIQRTQQEDSAVYLCASSSTTYRGGYGYTFGSGTRLTVV.

V is TRBV6-1 and J is TRBJ2-5; D might be TRBD1 (5 bases). The V end lost 4 bases, the J end lost 3 bases, and 9 bases lay between the germline ends. CDR3 length equals 13 residues. The germline gives CDR1 MNHNS, CDR2 SASEGT. CDR3 sequence: CASSGDRKETQYF. In DNA, the CDR3 is TGTGCCAGCAGTGGTGACAGAAAAGAGACCCAGTACTTC.

V gene TRBV2 combines with J gene TRBJ1-5, with unresolved D. This CDR3 has 12 amino acids. Germline V lookup: CDR1 SNHLY, CDR2 FYNNEI. Trimming stripped 8 bases from V and 3 bases from J, with 8 bases between. The CDR3 DNA reads as TGTGCCAGCCACGGGTACAATCAGCCCCAGCATTTT. It translates to CASHGYNQPQHF.

This chain links TRBV5-4 with TRBJ2-3, with 7 bases that match TRBD2. The V gene's germline CDR1 is SGHNT and CDR2 YYREEE (reference sequence). The CDR3 length is 16 residues. V lost 0 bases, J lost 6 bases, and 10 bases stayed unmatched. The CDR3 loop reads CASSLGGGGPWDTQYF. The DNA for the CDR3 is TGTGCCAGCAGCTTGGGGGGCGGGGGACCCTGGGATACGCAGTATTTT.

The V gene is TRBV5-5, the J gene TRBJ2-7, with a tentative D call TRBD1 (6 bases). CDR1 and CDR2 (germline): SGHKS, YYEKEE (reference sequence). The CDR3 has 14 amino acids. V was shortened by 0 bases and J by 2 bases, with 9 bases between the two germline ends. DNA of the CDR3: TGTGCCAGCAGCTTGGGGGGGCCTACCTACGAGCAGTACGTC. It specifies CASSLGGPTYEQYV.

The V and J genes are TRBV19 and TRBJ2-3, with 13 bases identical to TRBD2. CDR1 and CDR2 from the germline V gene are LNHDA and SQIVND (reference sequence). The V and J ends lost 7 bases and 0 bases, in that order; junction bases with no gene match: 19. This CDR3 contains 21 residues. In DNA, the CDR3 is TGTGCCAGTAACAAGAGGACTAGCGGGGGACTAGGTGGGGGGAGCACAGATACGCAGTATTTT. This encodes CASNKRTSGGLGGGSTDTQYF.

This clone was detected only a few times. J is TRBJ1-1 and V is TRBV11-2, with D possibly matching TRBD1 (5 bases). The CDR3 spans 14 residues. V was shortened by 5 bases and J by 0 bases, with 10 bases between the two germline ends. The V gene's germline CDR1 is SGHAT and CDR2 FQNNGV. The CDR3 DNA follows: TGTGCCAGCAGCCCAGACAGCATGAACACTGAAGCTTTCTTT. It is translated as CASSPDSMNTEAFF.

This clone came up a few times. The genes are TRBV5-1 and TRBJ2-3, with 8 bases lining up with TRBD2. With V trimmed by 0 bases and J by 4 bases, 10 bases remained unmatched. In germline, CDR1 is SGHRS, CDR2 YFSETQ. The CDR3 is 17 residues long. CDR3 DNA: TGCGCCAGCAGCTTGGCCCCCCGTCTAGCGGGTTCAGATACGCAGTATTTT. Its translation: CASSLAPRLAGSDTQYF.